Each of the 26 T cell receptor beta chains below was sequenced from the same sample in a study of PD-L1 blockade in urothelial cancer. The table came from immunoSEQ multiplex PCR; TCRdb's copy has only in-frame clones and leaves some out. The profile shows fewer than 45,000 clones, around 83% of them singletons. This specimen was PBMCs, taken around atezolizumab (anti-PD-L1) treatment. Receptors were obtained from a man between 60 and 70 years old with urothelial cancer.

This chain joins TRBV13 and TRBJ1-1, with TRBD1 matching 10 bases. Looked up from germline, CDR1 is PRHDT and CDR2 is FYEKMQ (reference sequence). The CDR3 covers 15 residues. The V and J ends lost 4 bases and 3 bases, in that order; junction bases with no gene match: 5. CDR3 sequence: CASSWGTGVDTEAFF. The CDR3 coding sequence is TGTGCCAGCAGCTGGGGGACAGGGGTGGACACTGAAGCTTTCTTT.

This chain connects TRBV7-6 to TRBJ2-7; TRBD1 agrees at 9 bases. The CDR3 sequence is 16 residues long. The trim removed 4 bases at V and 5 bases at J, leaving 12 bases unmatched. Germline CDR1 SGHVS, CDR2 FNYEAQ. The CDR3 is CASSSAGRTGDHEQYF. In nucleotides, the CDR3 is TGTGCCAGCAGCTCAGCAGGCCGGACAGGGGACCACGAGCAGTACTTC. Complete variable domain (other parts from reference TRBV7-6 and TRBJ2-7): GAGVSQSPRYKVTKRGQDVALRCDPISGHVSLYWYRQALGQGPEFLTYFNYEAQQDKSGLPNDRFSAERPEGSISTLTIQRTEQRDSAMYRCASSSAGRTGDHEQYFGPGTRLTVT.

In its sample, this clone was seen once. The gene calls are TRBV5-5 and TRBJ2-2; D might be TRBD2 (6 bases). The CDR3 has 16 amino acids. Trimming cost V 0 bases and J 3 bases, with 12 bases left between them. The germline V gene has CDR1 SGHKS and CDR2 YYEKEE (reference sequence). CDR3 nucleotides: TGTGCCAGCAGCTTGGAGCAGGGAGGTGACACCGGGGAGCTGTTTTTT. The encoded protein is CASSLEQGGDTGELFF. The full variable domain, its missing parts supplied by reference TRBV5-5 and TRBJ2-2, is DAGVTQSPTHLIKTRGQQVTLRCSPISGHKSVSWYQQVLGQGPQFIFQYYEKEERGRGNFPDRFSARQFPNYSSELNVNALLLGDSALYLCASSLEQGGDTGELFFGEGSRLTVL.

Of note for this clone: Other nucleotide sequences in the sample specify the same CDR3. The chain joins TRBV7-2 to TRBJ2-1; 11 nucleotides align to TRBD2. This CDR3 is 17 amino acids long. Losses at the gene ends were 6 bases for V and 0 bases for J; bases not matched to a gene: 7. The germline CDR1 and CDR2 sequences are SGHTA and FQGNSA. The DNA for the CDR3 is TGTGCCAGCAGGCGAACTAGCGGGGGCAGCTCCTACAATGAGCAGTTCTTC. It codes for CASRRTSGGSSYNEQFF.

This chain links TRBV5-6 with TRBJ2-3, with TRBD2 identical over 12 bases. From germline, CDR1 is SGHDT and CDR2 YYEEEE. V lost 4 bases, J lost 3 bases, and 6 bases stayed unmatched. This CDR3 is built from 16 residues. CDR3 loop: CASSTTSGGLTDTQYF. DNA of the CDR3: TGTGCCAGCAGCACGACTAGCGGGGGTTTAACAGATACGCAGTATTTT.

The genes are TRBV28 and TRBJ2-3; 7 bases are shared with TRBD2. CDR3 length equals 14 residues. Unmatched junction bases numbered 13, after V lost 8 bases and J lost 8 bases. The germline gives CDR1 MDHEN, CDR2 SYDVKM. The CDR3 loop reads CASAPGGRVGTQYF. The CDR3 DNA is TGTGCCAGCGCCCCCGGCGGGAGAGTCGGTACGCAGTATTTT.

This clone was found a few times. The V gene is TRBV7-9, the J gene TRBJ2-7; D perhaps matches TRBD1 (6 bases). Germline CDR1 and CDR2: SEHNR and FQNEAQ (reference sequence). The CDR3 runs to 14 residues. V was clipped by 3 bases and J by 3 bases, with 12 bases between them. Written as DNA, the CDR3 is TGTGCCAGCAGCTTGTGGACAGTGGACTACGAGCAGTACTTC. Translated: CASSLWTVDYEQYF. Variable domain in full (rest from reference TRBV7-9 and TRBJ2-7): DTGVSQNPRHKITKRGQNVTFRCDPISEHNRLYWYRQTLGQGPEFLTYFQNEAQLEKSRLLSDRFSAERPKGSFSTLEIQRTEQGDSAMYLCASSLWTVDYEQYFGPGTRLTVT.

The table lists this clone with a count of one. This chain links TRBV6-6 with TRBJ1-5, with a tentative D call TRBD1 (6 bases). Deletions cut 9 bases from V and 3 bases from J, with 18 bases between. The germline V gene encodes CDR1 MNHNY and CDR2 SVGAGI (reference sequence). This CDR3 has 15 amino acids. The DNA of the CDR3 is TGTGCCAGTGGAGATTCAAGGACAGTCAATCAGCCCCAGCATTTT. Residues: CASGDSRTVNQPQHF.

This rearrangement joins TRBV11-1 to TRBJ1-3; possibly TRBD1 for D (5 bases). The V end lost 5 bases, the J end lost 4 bases, and 12 bases lay between the germline ends. In germline, CDR1 is SGHAT, CDR2 FQDESV (reference sequence). The CDR3 spans 14 residues. In DNA form, the CDR3 reads TGTGCCAGCAGCCCCCGGACACTCGGAAACACCATATATTTT. It specifies CASSPRTLGNTIYF.

This clone has only one observation. V gene TRBV28 combines with J gene TRBJ2-3, with 7 bases aligning to TRBD1. The length of the CDR3 is 14 residues. Germline V gene data show CDR1 as MDHEN and CDR2 as SYDVKM. V trimming: 6 bases; J trimming: 4 bases; junction bases outside the gene matches: 7. CDR3: CASSRQGQADTQYF. For the CDR3, the DNA is TGTGCCAGCAGCCGACAGGGTCAGGCAGATACGCAGTATTTT.

This chain joins TRBV29-1 and TRBJ2-3; 14 nucleotides align to TRBD2. This CDR3 contains 15 residues. CDR1 SQVTM and CDR2 ANQGSEA come from the germline V gene. The V gene end was trimmed by 5 bases and the J gene end by 6 bases; junction bases not matched to a gene: 7. CDR3 DNA sequence: TGCAGCGTTAGTTCGACTAGCGGGAGGGGGGATACGCAGTATTTT. As protein: CSVSSTSGRGDTQYF.

V gene TRBV19 combines with J gene TRBJ1-5, with TRBD1 identical over 9 bases. CDR3 length: 16 residues. Per germline, CDR1 LNHDA and CDR2 SQIVND (reference sequence). Unmatched junction bases numbered 7, after V lost 4 bases and J lost 3 bases. CDR3 in DNA: TGTGCCAGTAGTACTCCGGGGACAGGGATCAATCAGCCCCAGCATTTT. Translation: CASSTPGTGINQPQHF.

J is TRBJ1-4 and V is TRBV5-1; the D is unclear. Per germline, CDR1 SGHRS and CDR2 YFSETQ. V lost 0 bases to trimming and J lost 3 bases, with 9 bases between them. There are 15 residues in the CDR3. In DNA, the CDR3 is TGCGCCAGCAGCTTGGCCGGCGGATCTAATGAAAAACTGTTTTTT. Amino acid sequence: CASSLAGGSNEKLFF.

The chain has TRBV4-1 and TRBJ2-5, with 10 bases aligning to TRBD2. CDR1 is MGHRA and CDR2 is YSYEKL in the germline V gene. The trim removed 0 bases at V and 4 bases at J, leaving 11 bases unmatched. This CDR3 is 18 amino acids long. The CDR3 sequence is CASSQDRGAGGPPETQYF. The CDR3 DNA sequence: TGCGCCAGCAGCCAAGATAGGGGAGCGGGAGGGCCCCCAGAGACCCAGTACTTC.

The chain recombines TRBV4-3 with TRBJ1-2; 9 bases match TRBD1. The CDR3 runs 14 residues. The germline V gene has CDR1 LGHNA and CDR2 YSLEER. V lost 4 bases and J lost 12; bases outside the gene matches: 12. CDR3 region: CASSLQGAQGSNTF. In DNA form, the CDR3 reads TGCGCCAGCAGCCTACAGGGGGCGCAAGGCTCTAACACCTTC.

This chain connects TRBV19 to TRBJ1-1; 8 positions match TRBD1. Looked up from germline, CDR1 is LNHDA and CDR2 is SQIVND (reference sequence). Trimming removed 7 bases from V and 1 base from J; junction bases left unmatched: 8. The CDR3 has 15 amino acids. The CDR3 nucleotides read TGTGCCAGTAACACGGGACAGGTTACGAACACTGAAGCTTTCTTT. Encoded protein: CASNTGQVTNTEAFF. The variable domain in full, completed from reference TRBV19 and TRBJ1-1, reads DGGITQSPKYLFRKEGQNVTLSCEQNLNHDAMYWYRQDPGQGLRLIYYSQIVNDFQKGDIAEGYSVSREKKESFPLTVTSAQKNPTAFYLCASNTGQVTNTEAFFGQGTRLTVV.

The chain recombines TRBV6-1 with TRBJ2-5; no definite D call. The V gene's germline CDR1 is MNHNS and CDR2 SASEGT. The CDR3 is 14 amino acids. Trimming took 3 bases from V and 5 from J, leaving 13 bases between them. The CDR3 region has the DNA TGTGCCAGCAGTGAGGGCCGAACAACGGAGACCCAGTACTTC. Translated, it gives CASSEGRTTETQYF.

This clone was picked up one time. This rearrangement joins TRBV6-6 to TRBJ2-1; tentative D call: TRBD1 (6 bases). The CDR3 is made up of 13 amino acids. Trimming left V 8 bases short and J 6 bases short, with 14 bases between. CDR1 MNHNY and CDR2 SVGAGI come from the germline V gene (reference sequence). CDR3 region: CASLGQRGNEQFF. CDR3 sequence (DNA): TGTGCCAGCCTCGGACAGAGGGGCAATGAGCAGTTCTTC.

The chain is built from TRBV6-5 and TRBJ1-5, with D unresolved. The V and J ends lost 6 bases and 4 bases respectively, with 7 bases between them. Germline loops: CDR1 MNHEY, CDR2 SVGAGI. The CDR3 extends over 12 amino acids. The CDR3 DNA follows: TGTGCCAGCAGCAGAAGAAATCAGCCCCAGCATTTT. This sequence encodes CASSRRNQPQHF.

This clone qualifies as medium-sized (0.01 to 0.1%). The V call is TRBV5-4, the J call TRBJ2-5; 10 bases match TRBD2. With 4 bases clipped from V and 4 bases from J, the junction kept 7 bases outside the gene matches. The CDR3 extends over 15 amino acids. CDR1 is SGHNT, CDR2 YYREEE, per germline (reference sequence). CDR3 sequence (DNA): TGTGCCAGCAGCCTTCGGACTAGCGGAGGAGAGACCCAGTACTTC. Translated: CASSLRTSGGETQYF.

V usage is TRBV27 and J usage is TRBJ1-4; 7 positions match TRBD1. V was clipped by 0 bases and J by 4 bases; unmatched bases: 2. This CDR3 region has 15 residues. Germline values: CDR1 MNHEY, CDR2 SMNVEV (reference sequence). The CDR3 here is CASSLSTGINEKLFF. The CDR3 bases are TGTGCCAGCAGTTTATCGACAGGGATTAATGAAAAACTGTTTTTT.

The chain uses TRBV6-1 and TRBJ1-4, with D possibly being TRBD1 (6 bases). Germline CDR1 MNHNS, CDR2 SASEGT. With 6 bases removed from V and 6 bases from J, the gap between germline ends came to 14 bases. The CDR3 spans 14 residues. The CDR3 spells CASSPGAYHEKLFF. The CDR3, as DNA: TGTGCCAGCAGCCCAGGGGCATACCATGAAAAACTGTTTTTT.

This rearrangement joins TRBV11-3 to TRBJ2-1; 8 bases are a match to TRBD2. The trim removed 0 bases at V and 4 bases at J, leaving 2 bases unmatched. CDR1 and CDR2 (germline): SGHNT, YENEEA. The CDR3 is 15 residues long. DNA for the CDR3: TGTGCCAGCAGCTTAGATGTAGCGGGATACAATGAGCAGTTCTTC. It yields the protein CASSLDVAGYNEQFF.

J is TRBJ1-2 and V is TRBV5-1, with TRBD1 matching over 10 bases. Germline lookup yields CDR1 SGHRS and CDR2 YFSETQ. The CDR3 length is 15 residues. The J segment lost 5 bases and the V segment lost 4 bases, leaving 8 bases of the junction unmatched. CDR3 loop: CASSPGTGVDYGYTF. CDR3 nucleotides: TGCGCCAGCAGCCCGGGGACAGGGGTTGATTATGGCTACACCTTC.

The chain's CDR3 is CASSLAGGVEQFF. The DNA for the CDR3 is TGCGCCAGCAGCTTGGCGGGGGGGGTTGAGCAGTTCTTC. The chain joins TRBV5-1 to TRBJ2-1; 8 nucleotides align to TRBD2. The length of the CDR3 is 13 residues. Germline CDR1 and CDR2: SGHRS and YFSETQ. J was trimmed by 9 bases and V by 0 bases; bases with no gene match: 2.

J is TRBJ2-3 and V is TRBV30; no clear D. V was cut by 3 bases and J by 2 bases, with 6 bases left in between. Germline V gene data show CDR1 as GTSNPN and CDR2 as SVGIG (reference sequence). The CDR3 covers 12 residues. CDR3 bases: TGTGCCTGGAGGTCGTACACAGATACGCAGTATTTT. Translation: CAWRSYTDTQYF. Variable domain in full (rest from reference TRBV30 and TRBJ2-3): SQTIHQWPATLVQPVGSPLSLECTVEGTSNPNLYWYRQAAGRGLQLLFYSVGIGQISSEVPQNLSASRPQDRQFILSSKKLLLSDSGFYLCAWRSYTDTQYFGPGTRLTVL.